These 10 T cell receptor beta chains were sequenced from one sample in a study of regulatory T cells in long-lasting Graves disease. Library construction for TCR beta used iRepertoire HTBI primers and Arm-PCR of CDR3 regions. A single record per CDR3 protein comes from TCRdb applying MiXCR to the multiplex PCR reads. The profile covers a few hundred thousand distinct CDR3 sequences, with roughly 24% appearing a single time and 25% to 30% taken by the ten largest. Time point denoted: persistent/refractory GD, antithyroid drugs over 5 years with positive TRAb. The TCR library was made from RNA extracted from PBMCs. Source: peripheral blood mononuclear cells (PBMCs), taken when the disease was refractory, from a patient treated with antithyroid drugs. The receptors come from a woman aged 40 to 50 with Graves disease.

This clonotype was recorded at least ten times. The CDR3 coding sequence is TGCAGCGTTTCCCGGGACAGGGGAAGGGCTTGGGATCATGGCTACACCTTC. It specifies CSVSRDRGRAWDHGYTF. The rearrangement joins TRBV29-1 to TRBJ1-2, with 10 bases identical to TRBD1. The CDR3 length is 17 residues. Germline V gene sequence: CDR1 SQVTM, CDR2 ANQGSEA. V was clipped by 5 bases and J by 6 bases; unmatched bases: 18.

This clonotype was detected ten times or more. V gene TRBV15 combines with J gene TRBJ1-1; no definite D call. This CDR3 is 14 amino acids long. The V gene's germline CDR1 is LNHNV and CDR2 YYDKDF (reference sequence). The ends were cut back, 0 bases at V and 1 base at J, with 6 bases in the middle. The CDR3 region is CATSRDVENTEAFF. CDR3 in DNA: TGTGCCACCAGCAGAGATGTGGAGAACACTGAAGCTTTCTTT.

The table lists this clonotype with many counts. The chain is built from TRBV27 and TRBJ2-5; tentative D call: TRBD2 (6 bases). This CDR3 contains 13 residues. CDR1 MNHEY and CDR2 SMNVEV come from the germline V gene (reference sequence). The germline V and J ends were trimmed by 7 bases and 5 bases, with 14 bases remaining between them. The CDR3 region has the DNA TGTGCCAGCAACCCAAGAGGGAGGGAGACCCAGTACTTC. Translation: CASNPRGRETQYF.

This clonotype has at least ten counts. This chain connects TRBV28 to TRBJ2-2; the match to TRBD2 covers 10 bases. With V trimmed by 3 bases and J by 2 bases, 3 bases remained unmatched. From germline, CDR1 is MDHEN and CDR2 SYDVKM. CDR3 size: 16 residues. Here the CDR3 reads CASSFGLAENTGELFF. The CDR3 nucleotides are TGTGCCAGCAGTTTCGGACTAGCGGAAAACACCGGGGAGCTGTTTTTT.

This clonotype was detected a few times. The chain recombines TRBV24-1 with TRBJ1-6; 7 nucleotides align to TRBD1. CDR3 length equals 16 residues. Trimming at V came to 5 bases and at J to 7 bases, leaving 10 bases not matched to a gene. The germline CDR1 and CDR2 sequences are KGHDR and SFDVKD. CDR3 nucleotide sequence: TGTGCCACCAGTGCTGGAACAGGGGTCTTAAATTCACCCCTCCACTTT. Protein product: CATSAGTGVLNSPLHF.

This clonotype was picked up many times. The chain couples TRBV6-2 or TRBV6-3 to TRBJ2-4; 7 bases are a match to TRBD1. V was pared by 2 bases and J by 6 bases, with 10 bases of the junction left unmatched. Germline-derived CDR1 and CDR2 are MNHEY and SVGEGT. The CDR3 loop spans 16 amino acids. Written as DNA, the CDR3 is TGTGCCAGCAGTTACGGACCGACAGGGAAGAGAAACATTCAGTACTTC. Protein: CASSYGPTGKRNIQYF.

In the case of this clonotype: At one of its ends the junction is not consistent with the germline gene, which may arise from a read error. The rearrangement links TRBV28 to TRBJ2-7, with 8 bases fitting TRBD2. This CDR3 is 12 amino acids long. CDR1 and CDR2 from the germline V gene are MDHEN and SYDVKM. The CDR3 bases are TGTGCCAGCAGCCCAGCGGGAGTTCGTGTTCACTTC. The encoded protein is CASSPAGVRVHF.

Of note for this clonotype: A read error may explain this, as a much larger clone is one base away. The chain employs TRBV2 and TRBJ1-4; D call uncertain. CDR1 is SNHLY and CDR2 is FYNNEI in the germline V gene. CDR3 length equals 14 residues. CDR3 residues: CASSERIKNEKLSF. CDR3 in DNA: TGTGCCAGCAGTGAACGGATTAAGAATGAAAAACTGTCTTTT.

This clonotype has a count of ten or more. The chain has TRBV28 and TRBJ2-7, with 7 bases lining up with TRBD2. Per germline, CDR1 MDHEN and CDR2 SYDVKM. After removal of 2 bases from V and 6 bases from J, the junction contained 10 bases not matched to a gene. This CDR3 is built from 15 residues. CDR3 protein: CASSLLSGSSGEQYF. The CDR3 DNA reads TGTGCCAGCAGTTTACTTAGCGGGTCCTCGGGCGAGCAGTACTTC.

Turning to this clonotype: One end of the junction varies from germline; a read error may be responsible. The gene calls are TRBV11-2 and TRBJ2-7; D is ambiguous. Germline CDR1 is SGHAT and CDR2 is FQNNGV. This CDR3 has 15 amino acids. The DNA of the CDR3 is TGTGCCAGCAGCTTAGGGAAATTTGTCGGAATAGAGCGGTACTTC. Translating it yields CASSLGKFVGIERYF. Supplemented by reference TRBV11-2 and TRBJ2-7, the full variable domain reads EAGVAQSPRYKIIEKRQSVAFWCNPISGHATLYWYQQILGQGPKLLIQFQNNGVVDDSQLPKDRFSAERLKGVDSTLKIQPAKLEDSAVYLCASSLGKFVGIERYFGPGTRLTVT.